This T cell receptor beta chain was sequenced in a study of regulatory T cells in long-lasting Graves disease (dated by TCRdb to the early 2020s). Notes on the research overall: In the newly diagnosed Graves' disease group, patients had been taking antithyroid drugs for less than 3 months. A total of 35 or so samples were covered by TCR sequencing, comprising around 13 persistent and around 20 newly diagnosed Graves' disease patients. The study was conducted in China and was registered as a clinical trial. Persistent Graves' disease patients were compared with newly diagnosed Graves' disease patients by peripheral blood TCR sequencing and RNA sequencing.

The method was multiplex PCR. The instrument given in TCRdb is Illumina HiSeq 4000. To build TCR beta libraries, CDR3 regions were amplified by Arm-PCR using iRepertoire HTBI primers. Before sequencing, the PCR products went through gel purification. The original pipeline was this. Gene usage analysis of CDR3 amino acid clonotypes relied on the 62 TRBV and more than twelve TRBJ segments identified across samples. COPE and FqMerger were used to merge filtered high-quality paired reads into contigs. BLAST was used to align contigs to IMGT TRBV, TRBD and TRBJ reference genes, and CDR3 was defined according to IMGT. Any clonotype with a frequency above 0.1% was counted as a highly expanded clone. Repertoire diversity was measured by Shannon entropy, and V-J evenness by the Gini coefficient. A clonotype found in more than one individual was treated as public. TCRdb took the public reads, trimmed them with fastp at Q25, ran MiXCR for clone calling and kept in-frame beta chains. Records with the same CDR3 protein are collapsed into one entry carrying the most frequent genes and DNA. TCRdb, not the authors, supplied the V and J calls. The sample contains around 450,000 distinct CDR3 sequences, approximately 16% of them found a single time. The ten largest clones capture about 8.3% of the sample.

In the case of this clonotype: Its antigen has not been determined. Per-nucleotide qualities are absent, and no much larger clonotype sits a single base away.

The germline V gene gives CDR1 as SNHLY and CDR2 as FYNNEI. The CDR3 runs 15 amino acids, cysteine and phenylalanine included. Only the CDR3 DNA stays, 45 bases, in frame from base 1. Deletion took 3 bases off V and 3 bases off J, with a span of 15 bases between the germline ends. The paper's findings and limits, for the study overall: Compared with newly diagnosed patients, patients with persistent Graves' disease had lower TCR Shannon entropy and fewer highly expanded clones, which suggests clonal expansion. The small sample size was acknowledged by the authors as a limitation that may reduce accuracy. Sequencing and analysis were restricted to the TCR beta chain. TRBV28, TRBJ1-2 and TRBJ2-5 were preferentially used in persistent disease, while TRBV20-1 and TRBJ2-1 were favored in newly diagnosed disease. A larger number of public clonotypes was shared among persistent patients (more than 2,500) than among newly diagnosed patients (roughly 930). The study examined only peripheral blood because the primary lesion, thyroid tissue, could not be accessed.

In light of the paper, this sample's time point label describes: newly diagnosed GD, antithyroid drugs for less than 3 months. For both TCR sequencing and RNA sequencing, RNA was extracted from PBMCs in TRIzol. The diagnosis of Graves' disease followed American Thyroid Association guidelines. The patients came from an endocrinology department in Xi'an, China. Each patient gave approximately 9 milliliters of peripheral blood, collected in an EDTA anticoagulant tube. PBMCs were isolated by Ficoll Paque Plus density gradient separation without further T cell sorting. RNA quality was checked with an Agilent 2100 Bioanalyzer and agarose gel, and concentration with a NanoDrop 2000. The same data also went into a second study, on T cells in Graves' hyperthyroidism and ophthalmopathy. As described in the second report: Stable Graves' hyperthyroidism was defined as no progression to ophthalmopathy during 18 months of follow-up. Hyperthyroidism patients were aged 18 to 65 years and newly diagnosed, with disease duration of less than 2 months. Patients with uncontrolled infections, other autoimmune diseases, pregnancy or lactation were excluded. Diagnoses relied on clinical symptoms, serum thyroxine and TRAb, thyroid ultrasound and orbital computed tomography. For the first round of RT-PCR on the TCR CDR3, the HTBI primer set was used together with the Qiagen OneStep RT-PCR kit. Most expanded thyroid clonotypes (frequency above 0.001) were also found in blood, which suggests that blood repertoires may mirror thyroid immune responses. Ophthalmopathy was separated from stable hyperthyroidism by a 13 V-J signature model, with about 86% sensitivity and roughly 81% specificity obtained in cross-validation and 80%/75% obtained in testing. During validation, the model predicted progression to ophthalmopathy a median of about 6.3 months ahead of onset, with almost 71% sensitivity and 72% to 85% specificity. To identify TCR V-J signatures that set the groups apart, the researchers used a discovery cohort of more than 95 patients, made up of 43 with Graves' ophthalmopathy and 57 with stable Graves' hyperthyroidism. An independent validation cohort of fewer than 20 hyperthyroidism patients and 17 patients who later progressed to ophthalmopathy tested prospective prediction of ophthalmopathy. The roughly 91 discovery patients were randomly split 7:3 into training and test sets. The study also compared thyroid tissue and blood T-cell repertoires from a handful of Graves' hyperthyroidism patients. After blood sampling, hyperthyroidism patients were treated with methimazole at a starting dose of 30 mg daily, and ophthalmopathy patients were treated with high-dose intravenous methylprednisolone. Libraries were constructed in a second round of multiplex PCR, after which size selection and purification were carried out. The libraries were sequenced on an Illumina HiSeq2000 using paired-end 100 bp reads. Raw data were processed with SOAPnuke, discarding reads with adapters, uncalled bases, mean Phred below 15, or no exact constant-primer or identifier match. High-quality paired reads were merged using COPE v1.2.5, and each unique nucleotide sequence was defined as a clonotype. Clonotypes were aligned to IMGT TRBV, TRBD and TRBJ reference segments using MiTCR v1.1. The analysis was restricted to V-J combinations with a frequency above 0.0001, which together covered approximately 99% of the repertoires. The TCS score was defined as the ratio of F50 (clonal expansion) to E x V (chaos), calculated using BLOSUM62-based TCRdist between CDR3 peptides within each V-J. Welch's t-statistics and random forest reduced several hundred V-J features to about 12, which were used in a naive Bayes classifier (R e1071). Sample size was not statistically predetermined, and blinding of investigators to group allocation was not performed. TCR Vbeta CDR3 sequencing of some 140 peripheral blood samples (43 ophthalmopathy, 75 to 85 hyperthyroidism and approximately 17 progressor patients) is reported in the paper.

The receptor comes from a woman in her thirties or forties with Graves disease. Donor details come from another sample of the same person, matched by shared clones. The input for sequencing was peripheral blood mononuclear cells (PBMCs), taken at new diagnosis, from a patient treated with antithyroid drugs. The sequence joins TRBV2 to TRBJ2-7; no D gene can be assigned with confidence. The sequence in DNA is TGTGCCAGCAGTGAGGGCCAACAAGTTGACTACGAGCAGTACTTC. Its translation is CASSEGQQVDYEQYF.